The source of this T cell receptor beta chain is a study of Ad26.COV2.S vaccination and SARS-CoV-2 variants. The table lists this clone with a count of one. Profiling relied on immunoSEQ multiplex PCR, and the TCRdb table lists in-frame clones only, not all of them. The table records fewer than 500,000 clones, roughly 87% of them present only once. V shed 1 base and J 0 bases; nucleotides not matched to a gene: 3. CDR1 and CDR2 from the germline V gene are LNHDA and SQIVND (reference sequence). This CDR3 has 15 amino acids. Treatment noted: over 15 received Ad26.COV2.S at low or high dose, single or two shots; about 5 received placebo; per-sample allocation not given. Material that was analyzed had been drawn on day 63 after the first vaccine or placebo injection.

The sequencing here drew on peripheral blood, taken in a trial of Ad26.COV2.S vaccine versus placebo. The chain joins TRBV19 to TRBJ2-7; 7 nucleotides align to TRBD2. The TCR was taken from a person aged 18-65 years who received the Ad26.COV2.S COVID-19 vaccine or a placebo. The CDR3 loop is CASSIGSGSSYEQYF. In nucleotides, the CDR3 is TGTGCCAGTAGTATAGGTAGCGGGTCCTCCTACGAGCAGTACTTC.